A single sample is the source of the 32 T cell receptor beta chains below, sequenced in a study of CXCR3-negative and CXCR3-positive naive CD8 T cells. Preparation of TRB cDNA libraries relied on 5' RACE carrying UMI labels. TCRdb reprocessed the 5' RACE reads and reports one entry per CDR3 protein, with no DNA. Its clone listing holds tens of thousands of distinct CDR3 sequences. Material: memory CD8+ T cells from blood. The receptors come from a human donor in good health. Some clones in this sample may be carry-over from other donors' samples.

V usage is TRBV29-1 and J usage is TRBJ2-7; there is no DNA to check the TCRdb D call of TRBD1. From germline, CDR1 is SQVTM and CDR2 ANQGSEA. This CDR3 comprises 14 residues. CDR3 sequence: CSVEFPGATYEQYF.

The CDR3 sequence: CASSMTGSPYEQYF. This chain links TRBV5-6 with TRBJ2-7. CDR1 SGHDT and CDR2 YYEEEE come from the germline V gene. The CDR3 is 14 residues long.

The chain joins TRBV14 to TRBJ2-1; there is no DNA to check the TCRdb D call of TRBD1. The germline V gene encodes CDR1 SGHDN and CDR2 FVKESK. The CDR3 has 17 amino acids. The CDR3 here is CASSQDQGDWGFNEQFF.

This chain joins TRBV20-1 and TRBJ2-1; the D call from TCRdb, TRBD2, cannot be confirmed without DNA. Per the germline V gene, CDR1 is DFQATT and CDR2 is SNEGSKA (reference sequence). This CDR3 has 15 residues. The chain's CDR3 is CSARTLTGTYNEQFF.

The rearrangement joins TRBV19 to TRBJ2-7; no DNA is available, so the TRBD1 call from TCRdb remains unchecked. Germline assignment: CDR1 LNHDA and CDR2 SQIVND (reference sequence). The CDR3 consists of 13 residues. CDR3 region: CASSVTGFYEQYF.

The chain's CDR3 is CASSLAVGGQIHNEQFF. The V gene is TRBV11-2, the J gene TRBJ2-1; TCRdb outputs TRBD1, but without DNA this stays unchecked. This CDR3 contains 17 residues. Germline CDR1 is SGHAT and CDR2 is FQNNGV.

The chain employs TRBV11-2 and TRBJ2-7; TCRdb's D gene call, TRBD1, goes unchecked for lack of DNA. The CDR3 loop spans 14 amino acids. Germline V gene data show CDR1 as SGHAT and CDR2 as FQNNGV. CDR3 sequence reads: CASSWGQGSYEQYF.

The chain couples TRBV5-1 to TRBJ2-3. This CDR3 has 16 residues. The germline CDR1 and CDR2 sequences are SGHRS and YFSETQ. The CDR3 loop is CASSLAVATPTDTQYF. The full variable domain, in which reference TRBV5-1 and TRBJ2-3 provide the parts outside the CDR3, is KAGVTQTPRYLIKTRGQQVTLSCSPISGHRSVSWYQQTPGQGLQFLFEYFSETQRNKGNFPGRFSGRQFSNSRSEMNVSTLELGDSALYLCASSLAVATPTDTQYFGPGTRLTVL.

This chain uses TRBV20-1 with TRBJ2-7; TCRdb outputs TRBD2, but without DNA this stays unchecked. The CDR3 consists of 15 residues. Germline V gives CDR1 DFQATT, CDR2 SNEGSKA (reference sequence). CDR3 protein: CSAREIAGGSYEQYF.

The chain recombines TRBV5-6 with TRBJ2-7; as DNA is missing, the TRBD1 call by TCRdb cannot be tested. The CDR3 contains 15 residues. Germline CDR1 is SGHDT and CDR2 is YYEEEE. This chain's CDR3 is CASSLTGTPSYEQYF.

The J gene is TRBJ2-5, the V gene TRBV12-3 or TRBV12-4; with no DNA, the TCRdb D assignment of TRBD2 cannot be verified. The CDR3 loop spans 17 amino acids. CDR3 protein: CASSFPPGSGSQETQYF.

This CDR3 is CASSDRVTGELFF. This rearrangement joins TRBV6-5 to TRBJ2-2. This CDR3 contains 13 residues. The germline V gene has CDR1 MNHEY and CDR2 SVGAGI.

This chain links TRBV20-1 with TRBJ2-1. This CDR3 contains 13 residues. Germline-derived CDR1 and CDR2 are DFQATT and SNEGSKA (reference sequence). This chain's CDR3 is CSARVPSYNEQFF.

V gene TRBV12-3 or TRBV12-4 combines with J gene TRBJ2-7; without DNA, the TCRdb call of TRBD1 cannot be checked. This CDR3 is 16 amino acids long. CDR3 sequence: CASSFYPWTGTYEQYF.

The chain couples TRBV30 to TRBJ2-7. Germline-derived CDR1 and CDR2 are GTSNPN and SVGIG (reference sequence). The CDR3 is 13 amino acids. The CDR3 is CAWSVTHNYEQYF.

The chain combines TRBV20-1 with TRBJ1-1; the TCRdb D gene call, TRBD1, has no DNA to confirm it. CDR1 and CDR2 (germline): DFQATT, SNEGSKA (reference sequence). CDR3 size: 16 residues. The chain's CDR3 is CSARSPTGMVVTEAFF.

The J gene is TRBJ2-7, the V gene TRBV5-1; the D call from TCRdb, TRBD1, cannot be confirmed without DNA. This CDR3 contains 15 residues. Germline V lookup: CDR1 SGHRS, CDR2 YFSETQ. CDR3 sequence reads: CASSLGGQGWYEQYF.

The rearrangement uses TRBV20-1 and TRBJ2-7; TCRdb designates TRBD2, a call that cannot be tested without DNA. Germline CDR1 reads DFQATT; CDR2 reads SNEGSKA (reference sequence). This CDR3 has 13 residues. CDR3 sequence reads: CSGLADSYNEQFF.

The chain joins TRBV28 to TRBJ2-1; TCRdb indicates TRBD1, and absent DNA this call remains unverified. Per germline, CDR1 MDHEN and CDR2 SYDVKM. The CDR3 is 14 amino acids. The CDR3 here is CASHDGGPYNEQFF.

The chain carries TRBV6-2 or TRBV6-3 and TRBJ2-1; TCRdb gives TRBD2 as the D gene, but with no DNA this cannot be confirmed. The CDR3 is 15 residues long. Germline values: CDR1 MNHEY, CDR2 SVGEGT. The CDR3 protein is CASSVAGDRYNEQFF.

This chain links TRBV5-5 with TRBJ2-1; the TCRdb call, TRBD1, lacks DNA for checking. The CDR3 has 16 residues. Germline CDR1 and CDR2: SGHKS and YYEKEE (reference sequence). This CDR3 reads CASSTESGGRLNEQFF.

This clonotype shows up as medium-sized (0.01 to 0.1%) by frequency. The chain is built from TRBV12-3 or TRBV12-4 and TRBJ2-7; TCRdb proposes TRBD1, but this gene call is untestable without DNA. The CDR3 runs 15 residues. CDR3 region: CASSLEQGWSYEQYF.

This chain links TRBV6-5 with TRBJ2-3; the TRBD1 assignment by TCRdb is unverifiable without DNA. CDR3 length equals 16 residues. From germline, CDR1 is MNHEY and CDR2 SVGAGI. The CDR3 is CASSYRGRGPTDTQYF.

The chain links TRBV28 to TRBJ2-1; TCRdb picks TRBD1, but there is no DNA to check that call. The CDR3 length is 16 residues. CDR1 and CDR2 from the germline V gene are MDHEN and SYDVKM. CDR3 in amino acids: CASSETPGSSYNEQFF.

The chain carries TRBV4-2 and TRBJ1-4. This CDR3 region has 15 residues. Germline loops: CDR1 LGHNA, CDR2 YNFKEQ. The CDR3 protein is CASSQDLQQNERLFF.

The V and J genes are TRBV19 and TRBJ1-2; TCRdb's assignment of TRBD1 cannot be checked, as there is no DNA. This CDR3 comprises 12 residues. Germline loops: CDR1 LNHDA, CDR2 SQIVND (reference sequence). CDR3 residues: CASSISGDGYTF.

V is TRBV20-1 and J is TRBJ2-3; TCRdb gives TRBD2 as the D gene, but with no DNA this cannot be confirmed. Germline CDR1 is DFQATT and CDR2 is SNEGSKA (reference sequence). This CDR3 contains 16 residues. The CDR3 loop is CSARDKTSGRTDTQYF.

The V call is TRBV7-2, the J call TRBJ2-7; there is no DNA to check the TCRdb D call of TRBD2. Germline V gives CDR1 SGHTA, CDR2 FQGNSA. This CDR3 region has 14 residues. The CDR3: CASSFRDYPHEQYF.

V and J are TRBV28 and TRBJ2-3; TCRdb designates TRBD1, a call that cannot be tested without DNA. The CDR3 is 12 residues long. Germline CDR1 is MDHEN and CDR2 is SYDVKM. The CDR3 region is CASSPSGDTQYF.

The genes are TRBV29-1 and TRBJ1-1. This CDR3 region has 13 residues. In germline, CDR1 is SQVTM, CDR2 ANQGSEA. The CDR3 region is CSVVVFGNTEAFF. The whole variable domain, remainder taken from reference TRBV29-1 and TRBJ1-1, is SAVISQKPSRDICQRGTSLTIQCQVDSQVTMMFWYRQQPGQSLTLIATANQGSEATYESGFVIDKFPISRPNLTFSTLTVSNMSPEDSSIYLCSVVVFGNTEAFFGQGTRLTVV.

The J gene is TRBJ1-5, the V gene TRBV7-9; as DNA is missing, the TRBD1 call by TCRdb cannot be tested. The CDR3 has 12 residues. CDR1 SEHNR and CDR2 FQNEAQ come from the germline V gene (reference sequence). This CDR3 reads CASSAGIQPQHF.

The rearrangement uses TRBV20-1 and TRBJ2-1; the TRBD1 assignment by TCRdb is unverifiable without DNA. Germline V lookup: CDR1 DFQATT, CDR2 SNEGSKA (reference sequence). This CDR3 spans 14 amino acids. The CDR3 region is CSAPETESYNEQFF.